The 22 T cell receptor beta chains in this list originate from one sample, sequenced in a study of blood T cell repertoires in COVID-19. Libraries were prepared by immunoSEQ multiplex PCR; TCRdb keeps only in-frame clonotypes and omits some of them. The data show over 100,000 clones, with 75% to 90% seen just once and nearly 0.85% held by the top ten. Sequencing input: peripheral blood. The receptors come from a woman between 70 and 85 years old with acute or convalescent COVID-19.

The gene calls are TRBV4-1 and TRBJ2-1; a weak D match, TRBD2 (5 bases). CDR3 size: 15 residues. Trimming cost V 1 base and J 0 bases, with 7 bases left between them. Germline V gene sequence: CDR1 MGHRA, CDR2 YSYEKL. DNA for the CDR3: TGCGCCAGCAGCCAAGTAGGGAGCTCCTACAATGAGCAGTTCTTC. Amino acids: CASSQVGSSYNEQFF.

The V gene is TRBV5-1, the J gene TRBJ2-5; TRBD1 matches at 7 bases. Germline V gene lookup returns CDR1 SGHRS and CDR2 YFSETQ. Trimming took 4 bases from V and 4 from J; bases not matched to a gene: 10. CDR3 length equals 15 residues. The CDR3 sequence is CASSTSGQAVETQYF. The CDR3 DNA is TGCGCCAGCAGCACCAGCGGACAGGCCGTAGAGACCCAGTACTTC. Together with reference TRBV5-1 and TRBJ2-5, the CDR3 gives the full variable domain: KAGVTQTPRYLIKTRGQQVTLSCSPISGHRSVSWYQQTPGQGLQFLFEYFSETQRNKGNFPGRFSGRQFSNSRSEMNVSTLELGDSALYLCASSTSGQAVETQYFGPGTRLLVL.

This chain uses TRBV5-6 with TRBJ2-2, with D unclear. Germline assignment: CDR1 SGHDT and CDR2 YYEEEE. Trimming removed 4 bases from V and 2 bases from J, with 9 bases in between. This CDR3 has 14 residues. CDR3 sequence (DNA): TGTGCCAGCAGCATCTACCCCAACACCGGGGAGCTGTTTTTT. This encodes CASSIYPNTGELFF.

This clone was seen a handful of times. This rearrangement joins TRBV10-3 to TRBJ1-4; 11 nucleotides line up with TRBD1. This CDR3 has 15 amino acids. CDR1 and CDR2 (germline): ENHRY, SYGVKD. V shed 3 bases, J shed 6 bases, and the junction held 3 bases outside the gene matches. As DNA, the CDR3 is TGTGCCATCAGTGATACGGGACAGGGGGATGAAAAACTGTTTTTT. It translates to CAISDTGQGDEKLFF.

The rearrangement joins TRBV9 to TRBJ2-3; D is uncertain. Germline V gene sequence: CDR1 SGDLS, CDR2 YYNGEE. This CDR3 contains 13 residues. V was clipped by 1 base and J by 2 bases, with 5 bases between them. Written as DNA, the CDR3 is TGTGCCAGCAGCGTATGGGCCACAGATACGCAGTATTTT. Its protein is CASSVWATDTQYF.

This sequence joins TRBV4-2 and TRBJ2-3, with 16 positions matching TRBD2. Germline values: CDR1 LGHNA, CDR2 YNFKEQ. This CDR3 comprises 21 residues. V was pared by 0 bases and J by 0 bases, with 9 bases of the junction left unmatched. This CDR3 is CASSQDWGLAGGSSSTDTQYF. The CDR3 coding sequence is TGTGCCAGCAGCCAAGATTGGGGACTAGCGGGAGGGTCTTCTAGCACAGATACGCAGTATTTT.

This chain uses TRBV5-1 with TRBJ1-1; D possibly corresponds to TRBD1 (5 bases). The CDR3 is 14 amino acids. Germline CDR1 and CDR2: SGHRS and YFSETQ. The V and J ends lost 0 bases and 3 bases respectively, with 9 bases between them. CDR3 residues: CASSLAPTDTEAFF. The CDR3 DNA reads as TGCGCCAGCAGCTTGGCCCCGACAGACACTGAAGCTTTCTTT.

This chain links TRBV28 with TRBJ2-3; tentatively, D is TRBD2 (5 bases). The V gene's germline CDR1 is MDHEN and CDR2 SYDVKM. The V and J ends lost 3 bases and 4 bases respectively, with 23 bases between them. The CDR3 runs 18 residues. The CDR3 protein is CASSFSLEVGKRSDTQYF. CDR3 coding DNA: TGTGCCAGCAGTTTTTCCCTGGAAGTCGGGAAGCGGTCAGATACGCAGTATTTT. Variable domain in full (rest from reference TRBV28 and TRBJ2-3): DVKVTQSSRYLVKRTGEKVFLECVQDMDHENMFWYRQDPGLGLRLIYFSYDVKMKEKGDIPEGYSVSREKKERFSLILESASTNQTSMYLCASSFSLEVGKRSDTQYFGPGTRLTVL.

This clone was observed a few times. The rearrangement uses TRBV5-6 and TRBJ1-2; the D gene is possibly TRBD1 (5 bases). V lost 5 bases, J lost 0 bases, and 20 bases lay in between. From germline, CDR1 is SGHDT and CDR2 YYEEEE. The CDR3 has 17 amino acids. CDR3 DNA: TGTGCCAGCAGGAAGATCCGGGGGAGCCAAACTAACTATGGCTACACCTTC. Translation gives CASRKIRGSQTNYGYTF.

A single count supports this clone. The genes are TRBV10-2 and TRBJ1-6; no reliable D call. Germline V CDR1 and CDR2: WSHSY, SAAADI. The CDR3 length is 13 residues. The V and J ends lost 3 bases and 7 bases respectively, with 7 bases between them. Written as DNA, the CDR3 is TGCGCCAGCAGTGAAATCCGGAATTCACCCCTCCACTTT. Amino acid sequence: CASSEIRNSPLHF.

This sequence joins TRBV15 and TRBJ1-2; weak D call: TRBD1 (5 bases). Trimming took 0 bases from V and 8 from J, leaving 13 bases between them. Germline values: CDR1 LNHNV, CDR2 YYDKDF (reference sequence). The CDR3 is 14 amino acids. CDR3 sequence (DNA): TGTGCCACCAGCAGAGATTTAGGCCAGGGAGGCTACACCTTC. Residues: CATSRDLGQGGYTF.

The CDR3 here is CASSWGRRAGNTGELFF. CDR3 DNA: TGTGCCAGCAGCTGGGGGCGACGTGCGGGGAACACCGGGGAGCTGTTTTTT. The chain has TRBV5-4 and TRBJ2-2, with a weak D call TRBD1 (6 bases). The CDR3 spans 17 residues. Germline lookup yields CDR1 SGHNT and CDR2 YYREEE (reference sequence). V was cut by 3 bases and J by 1 base, with 16 bases left in between. The entire variable domain, with the rest obtained from reference TRBV5-4 and TRBJ2-2, is as follows: ETGVTQSPTHLIKTRGQQVTLRCSSQSGHNTVSWYQQALGQGPQFIFQYYREEENGRGNFPPRFSGLQFPNYSSELNVNALELDDSALYLCASSWGRRAGNTGELFFGEGSRLTVL.

This clone appeared a single time. The chain employs TRBV6-4 and TRBJ1-2; 8 nucleotides match TRBD1. Germline loops: CDR1 MRHNA, CDR2 SNTAGT. With V trimmed by 5 bases and J by 7 bases, 12 bases remained unmatched. The CDR3 contains 15 residues. In DNA, the CDR3 is TGTGCCAGCAGTCCCTCGCAGACAGGGGAGGGTGGCTACACCTTC. Protein: CASSPSQTGEGGYTF.

The rearrangement links TRBV10-2 to TRBJ1-6, with D unclear. The V gene lost 1 base and the J gene lost 8 bases, with 9 bases spanning the gap. The CDR3 is 14 amino acids. Germline assignment: CDR1 WSHSY and CDR2 SAAADI. This chain's CDR3 is CASSEYGGDSPLHF. For the CDR3, the DNA is TGCGCCAGCAGTGAGTACGGTGGAGATTCACCCCTCCACTTT.

This clone was counted once. V gene TRBV19 combines with J gene TRBJ1-3; 7 positions match TRBD1. Germline-derived CDR1 and CDR2 are LNHDA and SQIVND (reference sequence). Unmatched junction bases numbered 7, after V lost 3 bases and J lost 2 bases. This CDR3 has 16 residues. The CDR3 DNA is TGTGCCAGTAGTATGCGAGGGGGACAGACTGGAAACACCATATATTTT. The encoded protein is CASSMRGGQTGNTIYF.

This sequence joins TRBV10-3 and TRBJ2-5, with TRBD2 identical over 8 bases. V gave up 7 bases and J gave up 4 bases; unmatched junction bases: 8. CDR1 is ENHRY, CDR2 SYGVKD, per germline. The CDR3 is 14 amino acids. CDR3 nucleotides: TGTGCCATCAAAAGCGGGAGTAAAGGAGAGACCCAGTACTTC. Its protein product is CAIKSGSKGETQYF.

This clone was seen a single time. The V call is TRBV7-2, the J call TRBJ1-5; tentative D call: TRBD1 (6 bases). The CDR3 spans 15 residues. Germline V gene sequence: CDR1 SGHTA, CDR2 FQGNSA. Trimming took off 5 bases at V and 7 bases at J, with 18 bases between the two ends. The DNA of the CDR3 is TGTGCCAGCAGCCAGTCCCCTGGGGGCCGGCAGCCCCAGCATTTT. Translating it yields CASSQSPGGRQPQHF. The entire variable domain, with the rest obtained from reference TRBV7-2 and TRBJ1-5, is as follows: GAGVSQSPSNKVTEKGKDVELRCDPISGHTALYWYRQSLGQGLEFLIYFQGNSAPDKSGLPSDRFSAERTGGSVSTLTIQRTQQEDSAVYLCASSQSPGGRQPQHFGDGTRLSIL.

V usage is TRBV10-3 and J usage is TRBJ2-1; perhaps TRBD2 as D (6 bases). Germline CDR1 and CDR2: ENHRY and SYGVKD. The CDR3 has 15 residues. The ends were cut back, 4 bases at V and 0 bases at J, with 10 bases in the middle. This chain's CDR3 is CAISGEEGSYNEQFF. DNA of the CDR3: TGTGCCATCAGTGGGGAGGAGGGCTCCTACAATGAGCAGTTCTTC.

The genes are TRBV15 and TRBJ1-2; no reliable D call. The germline gives CDR1 LNHNV, CDR2 YYDKDF (reference sequence). The ends were cut back, 3 bases at V and 7 bases at J, with 18 bases in the middle. This CDR3 comprises 15 residues. The CDR3 DNA follows: TGTGCCACCAGCAGGGGGAGGGTAGTCAGCTCTGGCTACACCTTC. It specifies CATSRGRVVSSGYTF.

The chain links TRBV5-5 to TRBJ1-1; 10 bases match TRBD1. With V trimmed by 4 bases and J by 5 bases, 5 bases remained unmatched. The germline CDR1 and CDR2 sequences are SGHKS and YYEKEE (reference sequence). The CDR3 extends over 14 amino acids. CDR3 sequence (DNA): TGTGCCAGCAGCCCCCCGGGACAGGGGACTGAAGCTTTCTTT. Translation gives CASSPPGQGTEAFF.

The chain links TRBV7-8 to TRBJ2-7, with TRBD2 matching over 7 bases. The CDR3 spans 16 residues. V gave up 4 bases and J gave up 4 bases; unmatched junction bases: 13. Germline V gene lookup returns CDR1 SGHVS and CDR2 FQNEAQ. This CDR3 is CASSSREARVRYEQYF. CDR3 nucleotides: TGTGCCAGCAGCTCTCGGGAGGCACGCGTAAGATACGAGCAGTACTTC. Full variable domain (outside the CDR3, taken from reference TRBV7-8 and TRBJ2-7): GAGVSQSPRYKVAKRGQDVALRCDPISGHVSLFWYQQALGQGPEFLTYFQNEAQLDKSGLPSDRFFAERPEGSVSTLKIQRTQQEDSAVYLCASSSREARVRYEQYFGPGTRLTVT.

V is TRBV28 and J is TRBJ1-5, with TRBD1 identical over 11 bases. The ends lost 4 bases at V and 7 bases at J; junction bases unmatched: 3. From germline, CDR1 is MDHEN and CDR2 SYDVKM. There are 14 residues in the CDR3. The CDR3 loop reads CASSWDRGNQPQHF. In DNA, the CDR3 is TGTGCCAGCAGTTGGGACAGGGGGAACCAGCCCCAGCATTTT.